This T cell receptor beta chain was sequenced during a study of CD8+CD57+ T cells in acquired aplastic anemia. The wider study: The study obtained an average of about 3.2 ug of DNA from sorted CD4+ and CD8+ cells.

Germline CDR1 and CDR2: KGHSH and LQKENI. The CDR3 covers 15 residues. V lost 3 bases to trimming and J lost 6 bases; unmatched junction nucleotides: 3. In this sample, this clonotype turned up a few times. Antigen unknown. Genomic DNA provided the template from which TCR beta VDJ and CDR3 profiles were obtained. One entry per CDR3 protein, called by TCRdb with MiXCR from the reads. The table has around 170,000 distinct CDR3 sequences, more than 45% seen once. It was patients with CD8+CD57+ cell expansion by flow cytometry who were chosen for sequencing. In all patients, the disease was severe acquired aplastic anemia. General study results and limits: CD8+ Simpson's diversity showed no significant patient-control difference.

The TCR originated in a human donor with aplastic anemia. This chain uses TRBV18 with TRBJ2-1; the match to TRBD2 covers 12 bases. The sequencing sample was made of sorted CD4+, CD8+, or CD8+CD57+ T cells (not recorded which) from PBMCs. The CDR3 DNA is TGTGCCAGCTCACCCCGACTAGCGGGGGCCAATGAGCAGTTCTTC. Its protein is CASSPRLAGANEQFF.